These T cell receptor beta chains were read from a single sample in a study of cytotoxic CD8 clonotypes in ibrutinib-treated CLL. Profiling relied on immunoSEQ multiplex PCR, and the TCRdb table lists in-frame clones only, not all of them. Of 100,000 or so clones listed, 50% to 65% are singletons. The sample consisted of PBMCs, taken after 24 months of ibrutinib treatment. These receptors were obtained from a human donor with chronic lymphocytic leukemia. The CDR3 runs from the conserved cysteine through the conserved F or W. A D gene is named only where the DNA matches it firmly. Not all rows give a size; the values are once, few, many and, for expanded clones, a class.

clone_size	d_call	j_call	v_call	cdr3_aa	cdr3_nt
few	-	TRBJ1-3	TRBV7-2	CASSLVPGLGSGNTIYF	TGTGCCAGCAGCTTAGTCCCCGGGCTAGGCTCTGGAAACACCATATATTTT
-	TRBD1	TRBJ1-2	TRBV28	CASRPLRQGVETF	TGTGCCAGCAGACCACTCCGGCAGGGGGTTGAAACCTTC
-	-	TRBJ2-7	TRBV4-2	CASSQELVPSFEQYF	TGTGCCAGCAGCCAAGAACTAGTTCCTTCTTTCGAGCAGTACTTC
-	-	TRBJ1-2	TRBV6-5	CATVGSSYGYTF	TGTGCCACCGTTGGGTCAAGCTATGGCTACACCTTC
-	-	TRBJ2-5	TRBV18	CASSPGSLETQYF	TGTGCCAGCTCACCGGGGAGTTTGGAGACCCAGTACTTC
many	-	TRBJ2-2	TRBV9	CASSVGGTGELFF	TGTGCCAGCAGCGTGGGGGGCACCGGGGAGCTGTTTTTT
-	-	TRBJ1-4	TRBV2	CASHYTTNEKLFF	TGTGCCAGCCACTATACAACTAATGAAAAACTGTTTTTT
few	TRBD2	TRBJ2-5	TRBV9	CASSQRSGGTYQETQYF	TGTGCCAGCAGCCAGCGTAGCGGGGGGACGTACCAAGAGACCCAGTACTTC
-	-	TRBJ2-1	TRBV7-9	CASSHRAVRSYNEQFF	TGTGCCAGCAGTCACAGGGCCGTCCGCTCCTACAATGAGCAGTTCTTC
-	-	TRBJ2-7	TRBV7-2	CASSLATVGSVYEQYF	TGTGCCAGCAGCTTGGCTACGGTGGGGTCGGTCTACGAGCAGTACTTC
few	TRBD1	TRBJ2-7	TRBV10-3	CAISDAGGGDEQYF	TGTGCCATCAGTGATGCAGGGGGCGGCGACGAGCAGTACTTC
-	TRBD1	TRBJ2-5	TRBV29-1	CSVDGTGEETQYF	TGCAGCGTTGACGGGACAGGAGAAGAGACCCAGTACTTC
-	-	TRBJ2-3	TRBV5-1	CASSRTELGDTQYF	TGCGCCAGCAGCCGGACAGAACTGGGGGATACGCAGTATTTT
-	TRBD1	TRBJ2-3	TRBV9	CASSEQGADTQYF	TGTGCCAGCAGTGAACAGGGGGCCGATACGCAGTATTTT
once	-	TRBJ2-7	TRBV7-4	CASSQGEYF	TGTGCCAGCAGCCAAGGGGAGTACTTC
once	-	TRBJ1-1	TRBV6-5	CASSYGWAENTEAFF	TGTGCCAGCAGTTACGGGTGGGCAGAGAACACTGAAGCTTTCTTT
-	TRBD2	TRBJ2-3	TRBV7-9	CASSSLREGRTDTQYF	TGTGCCAGCAGCTCCCTACGGGAGGGACGCACAGATACGCAGTATTTT
once	TRBD1	TRBJ1-2	TRBV9	CASSGPGGDRVYGYTF	TGTGCCAGCAGCGGACCTGGGGGGGACAGAGTCTATGGCTACACCTTC
-	-	TRBJ2-6	TRBV14	CASSQGATVLTF	TGTGCCAGCAGCCAGGGTGCCACCGTCCTGACTTTC
-	-	TRBJ2-1	TRBV27	CASSPRSYNEQFF	TGTGCCAGCAGTCCCCGCTCCTACAATGAGCAGTTCTTC
-	TRBD1	TRBJ1-2	TRBV9	CASSGGQGYGYTF	TGTGCCAGCAGCGGGGGACAGGGCTATGGCTACACCTTC
-	TRBD1	TRBJ2-7	TRBV5-1	CASRGDRVINEQYF	TGCGCCAGCAGGGGAGACAGGGTTATCAACGAGCAGTACTTC
few	-	TRBJ2-1	TRBV5-1	CASSLGTGGVNEQFF	TGCGCCAGCAGCTTGGGGACAGGAGGGGTCAATGAGCAGTTCTTC
-	TRBD1	TRBJ1-4	TRBV10-3	CATRTPSGTGEKLFF	TGTGCCACCCGTACTCCTTCCGGGACAGGAGAAAAACTGTTTTTT
-	TRBD1	TRBJ1-6	TRBV6-1	CASVGQGNSPLHF	TGTGCCAGCGTGGGACAGGGAAATTCACCCCTCCACTTT
-	-	TRBJ2-1	TRBV5-5	CASSLNRPEQFF	TGTGCCAGCAGCTTGAACCGACCTGAGCAGTTCTTC
-	-	TRBJ2-5	TRBV18	CASSPFIDGTQYF	TGTGCCAGCTCACCCTTTATCGACGGGACCCAGTACTTC
-	TRBD1	TRBJ2-7	TRBV6-6	CASSPGTGYYEQYF	TGTGCCAGCAGTCCAGGGACAGGGTACTACGAGCAGTACTTC
few	-	TRBJ1-1	TRBV5-1	CASSEVLNTEAFF	TGCGCCAGCAGCGAAGTCTTGAACACTGAAGCTTTCTTT